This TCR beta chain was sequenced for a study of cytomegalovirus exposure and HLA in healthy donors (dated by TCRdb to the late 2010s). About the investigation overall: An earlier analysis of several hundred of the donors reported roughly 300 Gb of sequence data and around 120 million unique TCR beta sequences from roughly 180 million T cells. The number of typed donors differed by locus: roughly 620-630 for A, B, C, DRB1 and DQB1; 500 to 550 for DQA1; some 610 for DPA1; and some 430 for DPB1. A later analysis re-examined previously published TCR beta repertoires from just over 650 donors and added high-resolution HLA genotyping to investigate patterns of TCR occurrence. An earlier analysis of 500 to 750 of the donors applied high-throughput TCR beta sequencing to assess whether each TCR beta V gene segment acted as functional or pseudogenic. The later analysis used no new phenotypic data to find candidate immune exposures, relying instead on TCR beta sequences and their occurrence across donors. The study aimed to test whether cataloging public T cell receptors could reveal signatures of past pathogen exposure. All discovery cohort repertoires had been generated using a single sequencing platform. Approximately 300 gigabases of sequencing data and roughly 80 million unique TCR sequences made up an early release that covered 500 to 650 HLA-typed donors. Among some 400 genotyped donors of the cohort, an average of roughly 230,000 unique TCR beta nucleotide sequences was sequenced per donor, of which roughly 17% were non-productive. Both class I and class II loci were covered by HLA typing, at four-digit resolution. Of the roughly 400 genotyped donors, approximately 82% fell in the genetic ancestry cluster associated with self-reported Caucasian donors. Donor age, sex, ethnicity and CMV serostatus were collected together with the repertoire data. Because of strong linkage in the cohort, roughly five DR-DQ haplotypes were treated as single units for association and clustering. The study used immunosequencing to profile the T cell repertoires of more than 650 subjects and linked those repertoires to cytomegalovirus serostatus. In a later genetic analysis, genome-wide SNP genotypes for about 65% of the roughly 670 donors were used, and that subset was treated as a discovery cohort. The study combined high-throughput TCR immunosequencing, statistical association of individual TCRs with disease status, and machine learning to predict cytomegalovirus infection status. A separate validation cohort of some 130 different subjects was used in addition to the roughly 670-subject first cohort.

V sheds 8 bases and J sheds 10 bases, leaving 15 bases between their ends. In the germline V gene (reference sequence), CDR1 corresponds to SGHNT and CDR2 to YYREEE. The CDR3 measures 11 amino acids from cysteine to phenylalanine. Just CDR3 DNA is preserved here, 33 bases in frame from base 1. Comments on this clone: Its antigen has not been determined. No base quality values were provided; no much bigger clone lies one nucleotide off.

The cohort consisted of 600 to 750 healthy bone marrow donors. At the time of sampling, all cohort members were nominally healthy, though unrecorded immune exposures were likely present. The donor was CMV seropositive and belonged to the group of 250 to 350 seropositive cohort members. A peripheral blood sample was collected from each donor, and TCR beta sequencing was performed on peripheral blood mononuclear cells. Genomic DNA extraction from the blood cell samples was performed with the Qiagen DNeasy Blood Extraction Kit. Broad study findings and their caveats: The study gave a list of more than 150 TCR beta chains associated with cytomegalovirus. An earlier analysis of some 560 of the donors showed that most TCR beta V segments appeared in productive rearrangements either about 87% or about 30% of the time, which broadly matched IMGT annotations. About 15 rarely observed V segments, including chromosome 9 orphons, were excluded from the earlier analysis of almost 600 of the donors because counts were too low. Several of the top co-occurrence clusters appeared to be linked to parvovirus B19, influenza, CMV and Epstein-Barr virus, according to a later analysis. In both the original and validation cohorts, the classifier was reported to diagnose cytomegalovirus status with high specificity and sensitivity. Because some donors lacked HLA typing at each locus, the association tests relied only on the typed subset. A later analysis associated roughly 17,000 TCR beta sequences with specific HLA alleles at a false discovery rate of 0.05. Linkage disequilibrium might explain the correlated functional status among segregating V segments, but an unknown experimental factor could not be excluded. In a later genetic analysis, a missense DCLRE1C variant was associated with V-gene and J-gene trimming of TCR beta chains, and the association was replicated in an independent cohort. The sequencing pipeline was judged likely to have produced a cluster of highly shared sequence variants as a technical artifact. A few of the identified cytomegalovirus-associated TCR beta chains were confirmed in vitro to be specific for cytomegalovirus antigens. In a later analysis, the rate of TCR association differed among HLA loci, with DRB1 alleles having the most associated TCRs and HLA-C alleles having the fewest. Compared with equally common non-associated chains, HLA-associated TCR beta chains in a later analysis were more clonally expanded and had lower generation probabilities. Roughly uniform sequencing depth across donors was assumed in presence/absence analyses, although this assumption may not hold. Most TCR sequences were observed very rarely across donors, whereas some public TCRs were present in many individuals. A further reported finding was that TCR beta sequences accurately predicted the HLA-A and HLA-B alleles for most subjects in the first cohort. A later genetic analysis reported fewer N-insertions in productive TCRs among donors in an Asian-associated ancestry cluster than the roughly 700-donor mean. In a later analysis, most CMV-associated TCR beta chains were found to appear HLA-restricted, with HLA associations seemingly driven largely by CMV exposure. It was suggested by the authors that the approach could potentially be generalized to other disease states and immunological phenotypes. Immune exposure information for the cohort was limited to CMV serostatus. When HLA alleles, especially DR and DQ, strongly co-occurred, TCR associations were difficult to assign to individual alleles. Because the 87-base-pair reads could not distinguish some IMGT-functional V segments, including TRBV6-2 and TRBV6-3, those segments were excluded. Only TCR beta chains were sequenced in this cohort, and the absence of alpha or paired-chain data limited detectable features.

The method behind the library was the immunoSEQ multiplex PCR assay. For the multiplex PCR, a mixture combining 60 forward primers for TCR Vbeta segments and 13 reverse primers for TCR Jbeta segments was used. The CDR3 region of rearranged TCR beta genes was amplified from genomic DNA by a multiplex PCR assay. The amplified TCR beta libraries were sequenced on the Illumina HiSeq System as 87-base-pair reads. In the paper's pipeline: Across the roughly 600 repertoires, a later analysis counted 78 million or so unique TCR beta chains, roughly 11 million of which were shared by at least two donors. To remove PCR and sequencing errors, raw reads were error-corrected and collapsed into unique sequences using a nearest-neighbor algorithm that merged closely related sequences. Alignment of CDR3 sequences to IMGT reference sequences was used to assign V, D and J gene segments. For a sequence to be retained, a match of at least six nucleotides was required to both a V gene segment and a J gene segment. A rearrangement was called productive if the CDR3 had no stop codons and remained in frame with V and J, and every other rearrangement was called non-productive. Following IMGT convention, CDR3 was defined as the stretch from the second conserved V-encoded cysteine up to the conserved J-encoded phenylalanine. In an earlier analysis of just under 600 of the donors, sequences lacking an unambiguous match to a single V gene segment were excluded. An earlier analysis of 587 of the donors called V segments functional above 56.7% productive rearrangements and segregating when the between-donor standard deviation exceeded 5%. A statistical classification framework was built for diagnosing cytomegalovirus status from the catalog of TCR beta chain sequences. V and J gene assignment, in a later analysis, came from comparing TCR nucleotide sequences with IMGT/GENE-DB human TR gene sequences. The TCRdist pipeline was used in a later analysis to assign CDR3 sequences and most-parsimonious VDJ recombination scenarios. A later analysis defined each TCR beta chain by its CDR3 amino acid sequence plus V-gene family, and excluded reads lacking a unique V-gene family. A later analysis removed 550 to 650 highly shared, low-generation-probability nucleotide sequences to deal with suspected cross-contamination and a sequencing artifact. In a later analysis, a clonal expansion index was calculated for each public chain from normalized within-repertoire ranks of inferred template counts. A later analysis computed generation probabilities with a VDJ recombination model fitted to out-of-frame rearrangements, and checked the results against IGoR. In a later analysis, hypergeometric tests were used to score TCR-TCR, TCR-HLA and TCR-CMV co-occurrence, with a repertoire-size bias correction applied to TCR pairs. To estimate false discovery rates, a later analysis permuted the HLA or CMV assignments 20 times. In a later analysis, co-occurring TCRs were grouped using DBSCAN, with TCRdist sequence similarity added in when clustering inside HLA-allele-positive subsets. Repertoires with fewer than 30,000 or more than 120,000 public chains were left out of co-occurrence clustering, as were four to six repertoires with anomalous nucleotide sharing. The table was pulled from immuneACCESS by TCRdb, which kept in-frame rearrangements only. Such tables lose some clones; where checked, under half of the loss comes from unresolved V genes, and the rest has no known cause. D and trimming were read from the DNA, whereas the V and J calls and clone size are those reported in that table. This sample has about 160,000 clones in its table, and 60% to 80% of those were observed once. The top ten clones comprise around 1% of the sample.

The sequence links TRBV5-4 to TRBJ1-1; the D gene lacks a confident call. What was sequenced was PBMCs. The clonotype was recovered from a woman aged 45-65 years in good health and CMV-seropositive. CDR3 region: CARREDLIAFF. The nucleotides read TGTGCCAGGCGGGAGGACCTGATAGCTTTCTTT.